This T cell receptor (beta chain) was recovered during a study of T-cell memory formation after mild COVID-19. This clonotype was seen a handful of times. TCRalpha and TCRbeta libraries used 5'RACE with constant-segment primers and UMIs. MiXCR was run by TCRdb on the 5' RACE reads, yielding one entry per CDR3 protein. This sample has around 180,000 distinct CDR3 sequences, with less than 20% found just once. CDR1 and CDR2 (germline): ENHRY, SYGVKD. Trimming left V 3 bases short and J 2 bases short, with 2 bases between. This CDR3 spans 12 amino acids. What was sequenced was PBMCs or a T cell subset sorted from them (not recorded which). The receptor's source is a man in his late teens or twenties who had mild COVID-19 (a few samples of this study predate the infection). Cell type and time point are not known. The genes are TRBV10-3 and TRBJ1-5; D unclear. The CDR3 region has the DNA TGTGCCATCAGTGACGGCAATCAGCCCCAGCATTTT. Translating gives CAISDGNQPQHF.